The clone carrying this TCR beta chain was counted a single time. Its antigen is not identified. TCRdb's table, derived via immunoSEQ multiplex PCR, lists solely in-frame clones and lacks some. In the table there are about 31,000 clones, 70% to 85% of which are singletons. These data come from a study of Tregs in tolerant kidney transplant recipients. Study summary: Sorting of CD4+CD25+CD127- cells followed approximately three-day belatacept mixed lymphocyte reactions, sometimes with roughly 5-day graft donor restimulation.

J lost 6 bases, V lost 6 bases, and 7 bases had no gene match. The CDR3 runs to 14 residues. The germline gives CDR1 SQVTM, CDR2 ANQGSEA. Sequenced: Tregs from blood cultured with allogeneic cells. This TCR derives from a human donor in good health. The J gene is TRBJ2-1, the V gene TRBV29-1; 11 nucleotides match TRBD2. Here the CDR3 reads CSVRFSGRANEQFF. The DNA for the CDR3 is TGCAGCGTCCGCTTTAGCGGGAGGGCCAATGAGCAGTTCTTC.